Sequencing of this T cell receptor (beta chain) was carried out in a study of T cell clonotyping in hematopoietic cell transplantation. Study-wide results and limits: No sorting was done, leaving CD4 and CD8 contributions mixed. Pathologically expanded recipient clonotypes increased progressively from day 30 to day 180 as diversity fell.

About this clone: Its antigen is not identified.

Trimming removed 2 bases from V and 7 bases from J; junction bases left unmatched: 11. CDR3 length equals 17 residues. Germline V gene lookup returns CDR1 SGHTA and CDR2 FQGTGA. TCRdb's table, derived via immunoSEQ multiplex PCR, lists solely in-frame clones and lacks some. The sample shows over 25,000 clones, approximately 96% of them seen only once. The chain joins TRBV7-3 to TRBJ1-6; 7 nucleotides line up with TRBD1. The receptor was derived from a man aged 50 to 60 in good health. Some clones in this sample may be carry-over from other donors' samples. Sequenced: peripheral blood mononuclear cells. CDR3 in DNA: TGTGCCAGCAGCTTAGGACCTGCACAGGGGCGGAATTCACCCCTCCACTTT. Its translation: CASSLGPAQGRNSPLHF.